The clone carrying this T cell receptor (beta chain) was recorded many times. Antigen specificity is unknown. With 6 bases clipped from V and 3 bases from J, the junction kept 2 bases outside the gene matches. Germline V lookup: CDR1 MGHDK, CDR2 SYGVNS. The length of the CDR3 is 13 residues. The data were taken from a study of human T cells and chemical hapten exposure. Study conclusions and caveats: TCRs whose frequency exceeded 1 in 1000 remained the same following DPC sensitization.

In the authors' workflow: A typical sample had around 90,000 TCRs, with about 23,224 to 690,600 overall. TCRdb redid the calling of the RACE reads with MiXCR, one entry per CDR3 protein. What appears here as the V and J calls and clone size reflects TCRdb's work, not the paper's. The data contain roughly 38,000 distinct CDR3 sequences, around 10% of them singletons. Time point defined: pre-sensitization, week 0. As to treatment: therapeutic diphenylcyclopropenone sensitization with weekly scalp DPC. Unseparated into fractions, whole blood served as the source from which total RNA was extracted. This specimen consisted of whole blood, obtained in connection with sensitization to the hapten diphenylcyclopropenone (DPC). The chain has TRBV25-1 and TRBJ2-3; 8 positions match TRBD2. This TCR came from a woman between 35 and 50 years old with alopecia areata. Some clones in this sample may be carry-over from other donors' samples. CDR3 DNA sequence: TGTGCCAGCAGCGCTAGCGGGACAGATACGCAGTATTTT. This encodes CASSASGTDTQYF.